The entry that follows covers one T cell receptor beta chain sequence. The data were obtained in a study of blood T cell repertoires in COVID-19. Assay used: immunoSEQ multiplex PCR; TCRdb lists only in-frame clones, some missing. The sample includes almost 250,000 clones, 86% of them seen just once. The CDR3 covers 16 residues. J was trimmed by 8 bases and V by 0 bases; bases with no gene match: 10. The V gene's germline CDR1 is LNHNV and CDR2 YYDKDF (reference sequence). This TCR was recovered from an elderly woman with COVID-19, enrolled during active disease. Specimen: peripheral blood. This chain joins TRBV15 and TRBJ2-1, with 7 bases fitting TRBD2. CDR3: CATSRDITGGVDEQFF. CDR3 nucleotides: TGTGCCACCAGCAGAGATATCACGGGGGGAGTAGATGAGCAGTTCTTC. The full variable domain, in which reference TRBV15 and TRBJ2-1 provide the parts outside the CDR3, is DAMVIQNPRYQVTQFGKPVTLSCSQTLNHNVMYWYQQKSSQAPKLLFHYYDKDFNNEADTPDNFQSRRPNTSFCFLDIRSPGLGDTAMYLCATSRDITGGVDEQFFGPGTRLTVL.